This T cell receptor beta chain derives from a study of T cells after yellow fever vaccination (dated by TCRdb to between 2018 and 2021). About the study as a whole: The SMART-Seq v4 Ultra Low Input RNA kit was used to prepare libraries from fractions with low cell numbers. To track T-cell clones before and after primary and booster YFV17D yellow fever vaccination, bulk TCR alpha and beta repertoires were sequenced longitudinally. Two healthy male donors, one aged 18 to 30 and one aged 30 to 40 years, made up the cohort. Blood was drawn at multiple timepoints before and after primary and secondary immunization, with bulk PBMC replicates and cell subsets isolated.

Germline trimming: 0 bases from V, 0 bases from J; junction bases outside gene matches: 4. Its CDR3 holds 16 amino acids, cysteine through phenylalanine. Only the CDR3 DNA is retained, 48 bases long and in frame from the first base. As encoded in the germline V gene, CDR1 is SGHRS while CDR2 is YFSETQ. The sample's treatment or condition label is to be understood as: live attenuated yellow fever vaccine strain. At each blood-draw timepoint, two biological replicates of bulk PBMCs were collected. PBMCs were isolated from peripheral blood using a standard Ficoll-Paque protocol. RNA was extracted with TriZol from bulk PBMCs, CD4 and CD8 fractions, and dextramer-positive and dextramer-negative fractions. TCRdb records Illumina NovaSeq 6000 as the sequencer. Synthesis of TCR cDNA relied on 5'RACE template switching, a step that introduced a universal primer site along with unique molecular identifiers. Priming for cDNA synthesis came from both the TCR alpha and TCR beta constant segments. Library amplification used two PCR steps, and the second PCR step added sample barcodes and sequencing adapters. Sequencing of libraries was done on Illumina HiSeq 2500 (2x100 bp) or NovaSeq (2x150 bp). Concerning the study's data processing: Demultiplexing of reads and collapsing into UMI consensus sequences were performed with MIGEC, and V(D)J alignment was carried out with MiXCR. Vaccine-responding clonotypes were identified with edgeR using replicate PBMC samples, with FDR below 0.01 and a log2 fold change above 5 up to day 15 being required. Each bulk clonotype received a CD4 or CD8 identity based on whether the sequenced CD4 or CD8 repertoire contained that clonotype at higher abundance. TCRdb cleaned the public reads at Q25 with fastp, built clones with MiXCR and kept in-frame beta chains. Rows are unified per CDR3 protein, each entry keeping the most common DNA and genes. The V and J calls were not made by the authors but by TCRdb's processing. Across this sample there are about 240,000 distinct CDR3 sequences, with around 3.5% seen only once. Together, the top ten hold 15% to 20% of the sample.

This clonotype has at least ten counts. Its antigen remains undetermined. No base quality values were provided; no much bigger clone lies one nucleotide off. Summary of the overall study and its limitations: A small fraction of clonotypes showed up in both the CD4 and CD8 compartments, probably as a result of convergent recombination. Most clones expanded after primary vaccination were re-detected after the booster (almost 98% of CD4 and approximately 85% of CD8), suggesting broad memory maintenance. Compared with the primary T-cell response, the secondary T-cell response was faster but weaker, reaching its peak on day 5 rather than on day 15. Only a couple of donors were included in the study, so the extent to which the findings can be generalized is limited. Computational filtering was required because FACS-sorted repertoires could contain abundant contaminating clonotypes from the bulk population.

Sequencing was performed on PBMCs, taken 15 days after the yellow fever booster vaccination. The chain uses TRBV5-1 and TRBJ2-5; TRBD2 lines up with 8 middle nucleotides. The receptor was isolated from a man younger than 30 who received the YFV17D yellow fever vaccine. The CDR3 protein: CASSLGPSGYQETQYF. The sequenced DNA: TGCGCCAGCAGCTTGGGCCCTAGCGGGTACCAAGAGACCCAGTACTTC.